Detailed here is one T cell receptor (beta chain). Its target is not known. The germline V gene has CDR1 SNHLY and CDR2 FYNNEI. The CDR3 has 15 residues. V lost 6 bases to trimming and J lost 1 base; unmatched junction nucleotides: 5. This entry belongs to a study of shared clonotypes between healthy human individuals. Study-level background: Each donor contributed plates that comprised three CD4 naive, three CD4 memory, two CD8 naive and one CD8 memory. Overall study findings and caveats: Compared with clonotypes that all four donors shared, non-shared clonotypes had lower generation probabilities. Naive subsets generally exceeded memory subsets in estimated richness.

This table comes from immunoSEQ multiplex PCR, and its TCRdb copy is limited to in-frame clones, with some not included. This sample has approximately 640,000 clones, with 80% to 95% found just once. This receptor was taken from a man younger than 35 in good health. Some clones in this sample may be carry-over from other donors' samples. The sequenced sample consisted of memory CD8+ T cells from PBMCs. Subset indicated: CD45RO+ cells pooled with CCR7-negative TemRA cells. The V and J genes are TRBV2 and TRBJ2-2, with TRBD2 identical over 7 bases. The CDR3 is CASSIASGNTGELFF. CDR3 coding DNA: TGTGCCAGCAGCATAGCTAGCGGGAACACCGGGGAGCTGTTTTTT.